One and the same sample provided the 29 T cell receptor beta chains below, sequenced in a study of CD8+ T cells in alopecia areata. Regarding treatment: oral pan-JAK inhibitor, 5-10 mg twice daily. Extraction of RNA preceded its reverse transcription into cDNA, which served as the sequencing template. Method: immunoSEQ multiplex PCR; TCRdb's copy keeps in-frame clones and lacks some. The table lists over 150,000 clones, 50% to 60% of them singletons. The material was CD4+ T cells sorted from blood, obtained at week 4, from a patient treated with tofacitinib. These receptors all stem from a human donor with alopecia areata.

The V gene is TRBV13, the J gene TRBJ1-2, with TRBD1 matching over 7 bases. Losses at the gene ends were 2 bases for V and 2 bases for J; bases not matched to a gene: 11. Germline V gene data show CDR1 as PRHDT and CDR2 as FYEKMQ (reference sequence). This CDR3 is built from 17 residues. The CDR3 nucleotides are TGTGCCAGCAGCTTACGGGACAGAGATCGGCGGAACTATGGCTACACCTTC. It specifies CASSLRDRDRRNYGYTF.

V is TRBV27 and J is TRBJ1-2, with D tentatively TRBD1 (6 bases). CDR3 size: 15 residues. V gave up 2 bases and J gave up 4 bases, with 14 bases separating them. CDR1 and CDR2 from the germline V gene are MNHEY and SMNVEV (reference sequence). The CDR3 DNA reads TGTGCCAGCAGTTTAGGTACAGGGATTGGCTATGGCTACACCTTC. It encodes CASSLGTGIGYGYTF.

The sample holds a few counts of this clone. The rearrangement joins TRBV27 to TRBJ2-7, with a weak D call TRBD1 (6 bases). The CDR3 consists of 14 residues. From germline, CDR1 is MNHEY and CDR2 SMNVEV (reference sequence). V gave up 5 bases and J gave up 2 bases, with 13 bases separating them. CDR3 DNA sequence: TGTGCCAGCAGTCCTTGGACAGCGACCTACGAGCAGTACTTC. Its translation is CASSPWTATYEQYF.

This chain uses TRBV18 with TRBJ2-1; 8 nucleotides match TRBD1. V trimming: 6 bases; J trimming: 9 bases; junction bases outside the gene matches: 4. CDR1 KGHSH and CDR2 LQKENI come from the germline V gene. This CDR3 region has 12 residues. The CDR3 spells CASSDRVIEQFF. CDR3 DNA sequence: TGTGCCAGCTCGGACAGGGTGATTGAGCAGTTCTTC. Together with reference TRBV18 and TRBJ2-1, the CDR3 gives the full variable domain: NAGVMQNPRHLVRRRGQEARLRCSPMKGHSHVYWYRQLPEEGLKFMVYLQKENIIDESGMPKERFSAEFPKEGPSILRIQQVVRGDSAAYFCASSDRVIEQFFGPGTRLTVL.

The V and J genes are TRBV29-1 and TRBJ2-7; D might be TRBD2 (7 bases). The CDR3 loop spans 13 amino acids. Trimming stripped 7 bases from V and 0 bases from J, with 13 bases between. Germline CDR1 SQVTM, CDR2 ANQGSEA. CDR3 sequence (DNA): TGCAGCGGGGGGGGCACCTACTCCTACGAGCAGTACTTC. This translates into CSGGGTYSYEQYF.

This clone appeared once. The DNA is left out, because the CDR3 cannot be placed on it with certainty; the CDR3 is given as TCRdb lists it. V gene TRBV30 combines with J gene TRBJ2-5; the table's TRBD1 call for D was not verified on the DNA. Germline lookup yields CDR1 GTSNPN and CDR2 SVGIG (reference sequence). Termini included, the CDR3 measures 11 amino acids. The CDR3 protein is CAWGQGAHLDF.

This rearrangement joins TRBV15 to TRBJ2-5; D remains ambiguous. Germline V CDR1 and CDR2: LNHNV, YYDKDF (reference sequence). Trimming removed 0 bases at V and 5 bases at J, with 22 bases between. The CDR3 contains 18 residues. The CDR3 region is CATSRDLHGSGEEETQYF. The CDR3, as DNA: TGTGCCACCAGCAGAGATCTCCATGGGTCTGGTGAGGAGGAGACCCAGTACTTC.

This clone was seen a few times. The rearrangement joins TRBV29-1 to TRBJ2-1; D possibly matches TRBD1 or TRBD2 (6 bases each). V was cut by 4 bases and J by 7 bases, with 17 bases left in between. Germline CDR1 and CDR2: SQVTM and ANQGSEA. This CDR3 contains 14 residues. Here the CDR3 DNA reads TGCAGCGTTGGAGGGGGAGGCGGAAAGAATGAGCAGTTCTTC. It codes for CSVGGGGGKNEQFF.

The CDR3: CSVDPSGGFYNEQFF. In nucleotides, the CDR3 is TGCAGCGTTGACCCGTCGGGCGGGTTCTACAATGAGCAGTTCTTC. The chain couples TRBV29-1 to TRBJ2-1, with D possibly being TRBD2 (5 bases). Germline lookup yields CDR1 SQVTM and CDR2 ANQGSEA. This CDR3 has 15 residues. The V end was cut by 3 bases, the J end by 3 bases, with 15 bases between.

A few counts support this clone. The genes are TRBV23-1 and TRBJ2-7; maybe TRBD1 (5 bases). TRBV23-1 is treated as an ORF (open reading frame) with a function not yet certain. This CDR3 has 15 residues. Trimming took off 0 bases at V and 6 bases at J, with 15 bases between the two ends. The CDR3 loop reads CASSQSGRALTEQYF. The CDR3 coding sequence is TGCGCCAGCAGTCAATCGGGCAGGGCCCTCACCGAGCAGTACTTC.

V usage is TRBV30 and J usage is TRBJ2-1; D unresolved. Trimming took 4 bases from V and 8 from J, leaving 15 bases between them. The CDR3 has 13 amino acids. Germline CDR1 reads GTSNPN; CDR2 reads SVGIG (reference sequence). DNA for the CDR3: TGTGCCTGGACCTCTCCCCCTGGGTATGAGCAGTTCTTC. Translating gives CAWTSPPGYEQFF. Together with reference TRBV30 and TRBJ2-1, the CDR3 gives the full variable domain: SQTIHQWPATLVQPVGSPLSLECTVEGTSNPNLYWYRQAAGRGLQLLFYSVGIGQISSEVPQNLSASRPQDRQFILSSKKLLLSDSGFYLCAWTSPPGYEQFFGPGTRLTVL.

This clone was detected only a few times. This sequence joins TRBV23-1 and TRBJ2-7, with 10 nucleotides matching TRBD1. TRBV23-1 is an ORF for which the function is uncertain. J gave up 5 bases and V 4 bases, and 5 bases lay outside the gene matches. The CDR3 consists of 14 residues. CDR3 residues: CASSRRDRGHEQYF. The CDR3 DNA follows: TGCGCCAGCAGTCGCCGGGACAGGGGCCACGAGCAGTACTTC.

The chain has TRBV29-1 and TRBJ2-3; D perhaps matches TRBD2 (5 bases). Germline CDR1 reads SQVTM; CDR2 reads ANQGSEA. The ends were cut back, 7 bases at V and 1 base at J, with 15 bases in the middle. The CDR3 has 14 amino acids. The CDR3, as DNA: TGCAGCGCCAATCCGGGGAGCGGCACAGATACGCAGTATTTT. Translating gives CSANPGSGTDTQYF.

The CDR3 spells CSVWDAGANVLTF. CDR3 nucleotides: TGCAGCGTCTGGGACGCAGGGGCCAACGTCCTGACTTTC. The chain has TRBV29-1 and TRBJ2-6; perhaps D is TRBD1 or TRBD2 (5 bases each). The V end lost 6 bases, the J end lost 4 bases, and 10 bases lay between the germline ends. CDR3 length equals 13 residues. Germline V lookup: CDR1 SQVTM, CDR2 ANQGSEA.

This clone came up a few times. The CDR3 nucleotides are TGTGCCAGCAGCGTAGGCTCTATGTGGAGCTCCTACAATGAGCAGTTCTTC. Translated, it gives CASSVGSMWSSYNEQFF. The V call is TRBV9, the J call TRBJ2-1; D gene uncertain. Between the trimmed V and J ends, which lost 0 bases and 0 bases, there was a span of 13 bases. The CDR3 is 17 residues long. Germline V lookup: CDR1 SGDLS, CDR2 YYNGEE.

The chain couples TRBV13 to TRBJ2-7, with 9 bases aligning to TRBD1. In germline, CDR1 is PRHDT, CDR2 FYEKMQ (reference sequence). V gave up 6 bases and J gave up 5 bases; unmatched junction bases: 8. This CDR3 comprises 14 residues. CDR3 sequence: CASRDYRGLDEQYF. The CDR3, as DNA: TGTGCCAGCAGGGACTACAGGGGGCTGGACGAGCAGTACTTC.

This clone has just a few counts. The chain recombines TRBV11-2 with TRBJ2-1; TRBD2 agrees at 9 bases. The CDR3 covers 14 residues. The V gene end was trimmed by 4 bases and the J gene end by 6 bases; junction bases not matched to a gene: 4. Germline V gene lookup returns CDR1 SGHAT and CDR2 FQNNGV. This CDR3 reads CASSSQTSGNEQFF. CDR3 nucleotides: TGTGCCAGCAGCTCACAGACTAGCGGCAATGAGCAGTTCTTC.

The rearrangement joins TRBV7-2 to TRBJ2-7, with a weak D call TRBD1 (6 bases). CDR1 is SGHTA and CDR2 is FQGNSA in the germline V gene. Trimming removed 0 bases from V and 2 bases from J, with 17 bases in between. The CDR3 is 17 amino acids. CDR3 coding DNA: TGTGCCAGCAGCTTAGCCCTTGGGACAAGCCCCCCCTACGAGCAGTACTTC. It specifies CASSLALGTSPPYEQYF.

J is TRBJ2-1 and V is TRBV5-6; TRBD2 aligns across 11 bases. This CDR3 spans 16 amino acids. The J segment lost 5 bases and the V segment lost 3 bases, leaving 7 bases of the junction unmatched. Germline-derived CDR1 and CDR2 are SGHDT and YYEEEE. The CDR3 sequence is CASSYTGTSGNNEQFF. The CDR3 DNA reads as TGTGCCAGCAGCTACACCGGGACTAGCGGAAACAATGAGCAGTTCTTC.

This clone was counted between two and nine times. V and J are TRBV5-1 and TRBJ2-7; D is ambiguous. The CDR3 extends over 14 amino acids. Trimming removed 2 bases from V and 0 bases from J, with 9 bases in between. Germline CDR1 is SGHRS and CDR2 is YFSETQ. CDR3 protein: CASSFSWTSYEQYF. In DNA, the CDR3 is TGCGCCAGCAGCTTCAGTTGGACCTCCTACGAGCAGTACTTC.

This clone was picked up a small number of times. The V and J genes are TRBV7-3 and TRBJ2-2; D unresolved. Germline V CDR1 and CDR2: SGHTA, FQGTGA. Trimming left V 6 bases short and J 6 bases short, with 11 bases between. This CDR3 region has 13 residues. CDR3 DNA sequence: TGTGCCAGCAGTATGCAGCCACCCGGGGAGCTGTTTTTT. Translated: CASSMQPPGELFF.

The chain has TRBV4-1 and TRBJ2-3, with 9 bases that match TRBD2. The trim removed 5 bases at V and 2 bases at J, leaving 5 bases unmatched. CDR3 length: 15 amino acids. CDR1 and CDR2 from the germline V gene are MGHRA and YSYEKL. CDR3 bases: TGCGCCAGCAGCAGGCTAGCGGGACCCACAGATACGCAGTATTTT. Translating it yields CASSRLAGPTDTQYF.

The rearrangement uses TRBV29-1 and TRBJ1-1; no definite D call. CDR1 SQVTM and CDR2 ANQGSEA come from the germline V gene. Trimming stripped 1 base from V and 6 bases from J, with 12 bases between. The CDR3 is made up of 13 amino acids. DNA of the CDR3: TGCAGCGTTGAAGGCCAAGACCGGGCTGAAGCTTTCTTT. Its translation: CSVEGQDRAEAFF.

DNA for the CDR3: TGTGCCAGCAGCGAGAGGGACACTGAAGCTTTCTTT. Translation gives CASSERDTEAFF. The V call is TRBV11-3, the J call TRBJ1-1; D unclear. The CDR3 consists of 12 residues. Trimming cost V 5 bases and J 3 bases, with 7 bases left between them. Germline V gives CDR1 SGHNT, CDR2 YENEEA.

This rearrangement joins TRBV4-2 to TRBJ2-3, with TRBD2 identical over 8 bases. This CDR3 contains 14 residues. Germline V gene data show CDR1 as LGHNA and CDR2 as YNFKEQ. J was trimmed by 4 bases and V by 4 bases; bases with no gene match: 4. CDR3 region: CASSPGLAADTQYF. The CDR3 DNA follows: TGTGCCAGCAGCCCCGGACTAGCAGCAGATACGCAGTATTTT.

The chain joins TRBV7-2 to TRBJ1-5, with D hard to call. Germline CDR1 SGHTA, CDR2 FQGNSA. The CDR3 runs to 14 residues. V was cut by 3 bases and J by 0 bases, with 6 bases left in between. CDR3: CASSFGPSNQPQHF. In DNA form, the CDR3 reads TGTGCCAGCAGCTTTGGCCCTAGCAATCAGCCCCAGCATTTT.

CDR3 in DNA: TGTGCCTGGAGTATATGGGGGGAGGGAAGCTATGGCTACACCTTC. Its translation: CAWSIWGEGSYGYTF. This chain links TRBV30 with TRBJ1-2; TRBD1 might be the D (5 bases). CDR3 length: 15 residues. Trimming removed 2 bases at V and 4 bases at J, with 17 bases between. Germline assignment: CDR1 GTSNPN and CDR2 SVGIG (reference sequence).

The chain links TRBV4-2 to TRBJ2-3; TRBD2 agrees at 7 bases. The CDR3 length is 14 residues. Germline values: CDR1 LGHNA, CDR2 YNFKEQ. The V gene end was trimmed by 6 bases and the J gene end by 6 bases; junction bases not matched to a gene: 9. The CDR3 is CASSASGDLDTQYF. The CDR3 DNA reads TGTGCCAGCAGTGCAAGCGGGGACCTCGATACGCAGTATTTT.

The gene calls are TRBV30 and TRBJ2-1; TRBD1 or TRBD2 may be the D gene (5 bases each). This CDR3 has 11 amino acids. Trimming took off 3 bases at V and 15 bases at J, with 15 bases between the two ends. Germline CDR1 and CDR2: GTSNPN and SVGIG (reference sequence). CDR3: CAWRVGTFGFF. CDR3 coding DNA: TGTGCCTGGAGAGTGGGGACGTTCGGGTTCTTC.